A single T cell receptor (beta chain) is shown here with its context. One end of the junction does not line up with germline, which may come from a read error. CDR3 length: 13 residues. In germline, CDR1 is SGHTA, CDR2 FQGNSA. This record belongs to a study of T cell changes during pregnancy in multiple sclerosis. The repertoire was sequenced with immunoSEQ multiplex PCR; TCRdb's copy has only in-frame clones and lacks some. This sample has 55,000 to 65,000 clones, with approximately 92% found just once. Specimen: CD4+ T cells from peripheral blood mononuclear cells, collected before pregnancy. This rearrangement joins TRBV7-2 to TRBJ2-5; 10 bases are a match to TRBD2. The origin of this receptor is a female donor with multiple sclerosis, enrolled in a pregnancy study. In DNA, the CDR3 is TGTGCCAGCAGCCTAGCGGGAGTGGGGACCCAGTACTTC. It is translated as CASSLAGVGTQYF.